Presented here are 2 T cell receptor beta chains from one specimen sequenced in a study of blood T cell repertoires in COVID-19. Data came from immunoSEQ multiplex PCR; TCRdb stores just in-frame clones and leaves some out. This table holds 220,000 or so clones, around 83% found once. The specimen sequenced was peripheral blood. Receptors were obtained from a man aged 50-59 years who had recovered from COVID-19.

This clone was counted once. The J gene is TRBJ1-5, the V gene TRBV4-2; D is unclear. Trimming took off 2 bases at V and 6 bases at J, with 14 bases between the two ends. The CDR3 covers 15 residues. In germline, CDR1 is LGHNA, CDR2 YNFKEQ. As DNA, the CDR3 is TGTGCCAGCAGCCAAAAACCTGAGTCTAGTCAGCCCCAGCATTTT. Translating it yields CASSQKPESSQPQHF.

The V call is TRBV10-3, the J call TRBJ1-5, with D possibly being TRBD1 (5 bases). The CDR3 contains 13 residues. Germline CDR1 ENHRY, CDR2 SYGVKD. Between the trimmed V and J ends, which lost 8 bases and 0 bases, there was a span of 8 bases. CDR3 sequence reads: CAIRQNSNQPQHF. CDR3 in DNA: TGTGCCATCCGACAGAATAGCAATCAGCCCCAGCATTTT.